There are a few counts of the clone carrying this TCR beta chain. This entry is derived from a study of Graves' ophthalmopathy and Graves' hyperthyroidism. Amplification from RNA transcripts yielded the TCR beta CDR3 regions. Second-round multiplex PCR came after first-round RT-PCR with HTBI primers. TCRdb called the multiplex PCR reads again in MiXCR, with one record for every CDR3 protein. The table shows about 480,000 distinct CDR3 sequences, with approximately 15% occurring only once. This sequence originates from a woman aged 30 to 39 with Graves' ophthalmopathy. Sequenced input: blood.

As DNA, the CDR3 is TGTGCCAGCACCCGCGGACTAGCGGAGACCCAGTACTTC. This codes for CASTRGLAETQYF. The chain employs TRBV28 and TRBJ2-5, with 9 bases that match TRBD2. After removal of 7 bases from V and 5 bases from J, the junction contained 5 bases not matched to a gene. The CDR3 length is 13 residues. Looked up from germline, CDR1 is MDHEN and CDR2 is SYDVKM. Based on the CDR3 plus reference TRBV28 and TRBJ2-5, the full variable domain is DVKVTQSSRYLVKRTGEKVFLECVQDMDHENMFWYRQDPGLGLRLIYFSYDVKMKEKGDIPEGYSVSREKKERFSLILESASTNQTSMYLCASTRGLAETQYFGPGTRLLVL.